This T cell receptor beta chain was captured in a study of blood T cell repertoires in COVID-19. CDR1 and CDR2 from the germline V gene are LNHDA and SQIVND (reference sequence). Trimming took off 2 bases at V and 12 bases at J, with 19 bases between the two ends. The CDR3 contains 14 residues. The method was immunoSEQ multiplex PCR; TCRdb's version includes in-frame clones alone and lacks a portion of them. Of 97,000 or so clones detected, roughly 78% appear once; the ten largest clones hold 15% to 20%. The genes are TRBV19 and TRBJ1-1; D is possibly TRBD1 (5 bases). The origin of this receptor is a woman aged 80 or over with active or convalescent COVID-19. The sample taken for sequencing was peripheral blood. The CDR3 sequence is CASSIRSGDRRTFF. CDR3 in DNA: TGTGCCAGTAGTATAAGGAGTGGAGACAGAAGGACTTTCTTT.